This T cell receptor beta chain was profiled in a study of T cells in Graves' hyperthyroidism and ophthalmopathy. This CDR3 has 12 residues. Trimming took off 7 bases at V and 1 base at J, with 7 bases between the two ends. This clonotype was counted many times. Template material for amplifying TCR beta CDR3 regions consisted of RNA transcripts. First-round RT-PCR targeting the TCR CDR3 was performed with the HTBI primer set. TCRdb re-derived calls from the multiplex PCR reads in MiXCR, one entry per CDR3 protein. The sample shows hundreds of thousands of distinct CDR3 sequences, roughly 15% of them seen only once.

This chain links TRBV12-3 or TRBV12-4 with TRBJ1-1; D is undetermined. Sequenced: blood. This receptor was identified in a young man with Graves' ophthalmopathy. CDR3 protein: CASIGWNTEAFF. CDR3 DNA: TGTGCCAGCATCGGGTGGAACACTGAAGCTTTCTTT.